This T cell receptor beta chain was recorded in a study of immune evolution from preneoplasia to lung adenocarcinoma. Germline V gene data show CDR1 as SGHAT and CDR2 as FQNNGV. CDR3 size: 16 residues. Between the trimmed V and J ends, which lost 1 base and 0 bases, there was a span of 9 bases. This clone has just a few counts. What it recognizes is unknown. This specimen includes other DNA sequences encoding the same CDR3. Clones were sequenced by immunoSEQ multiplex PCR, and TCRdb holds only the in-frame ones, with some missing. The data contain approximately 9,300 clones, 75% to 80% of them seen just once; the ten biggest clones take up roughly 12%. Points from the study as a whole: Later-stage lesions appeared to have more T cells, more diversity, less clonality.

Macro-dissection enriched premalignant or tumor cells before nucleic acid extraction. Material for sequencing was FFPE lung adenocarcinoma in situ tissue. The receptor was derived from an older person with lung adenocarcinoma. V usage is TRBV11-2 and J usage is TRBJ2-2; D is unresolved. The CDR3 spells CASSLGHFANTGELFF. Written as DNA, the CDR3 is TGTGCCAGCAGCTTAGGGCATTTCGCGAACACCGGGGAGCTGTTTTTT.